This T cell receptor (beta chain) is drawn from a study of control samples from healthy donors and cancer patients. This CDR3 is 12 amino acids long. Trimming left V 0 bases short and J 5 bases short, with 6 bases between. Germline values: CDR1 SGHDT, CDR2 YYEEEE. Measured with immunoSEQ multiplex PCR; TCRdb has only the in-frame clones, and not every one. The data show about 140,000 clones, roughly 94% seen once. This TCR was sampled from a man aged 40-49 years in good health. The sample consisted of blood. The rearrangement uses TRBV5-6 and TRBJ2-7, with D unresolved. CDR3 residues: CASSLAANEQYF. The CDR3 DNA reads TGTGCCAGCAGCTTGGCCGCTAACGAGCAGTACTTC.